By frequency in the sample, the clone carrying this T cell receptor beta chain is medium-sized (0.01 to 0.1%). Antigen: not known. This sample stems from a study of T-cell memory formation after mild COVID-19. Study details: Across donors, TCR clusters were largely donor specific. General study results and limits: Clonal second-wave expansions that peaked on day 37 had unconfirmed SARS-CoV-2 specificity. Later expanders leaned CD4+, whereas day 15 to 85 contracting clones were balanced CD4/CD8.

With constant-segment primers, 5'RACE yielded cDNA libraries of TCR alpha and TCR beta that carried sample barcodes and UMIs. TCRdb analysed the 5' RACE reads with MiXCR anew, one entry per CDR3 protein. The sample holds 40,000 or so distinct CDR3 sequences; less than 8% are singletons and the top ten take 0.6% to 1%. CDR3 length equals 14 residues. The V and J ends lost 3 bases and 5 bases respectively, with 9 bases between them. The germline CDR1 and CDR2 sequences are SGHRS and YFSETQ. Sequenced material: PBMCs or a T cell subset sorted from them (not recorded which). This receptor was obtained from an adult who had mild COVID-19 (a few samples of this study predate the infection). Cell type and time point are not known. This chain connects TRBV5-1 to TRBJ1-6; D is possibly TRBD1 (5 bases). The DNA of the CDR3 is TGCGCCAGCAGCTCGGGACGAGATAATTCACCCCTCCACTTT. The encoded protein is CASSSGRDNSPLHF.